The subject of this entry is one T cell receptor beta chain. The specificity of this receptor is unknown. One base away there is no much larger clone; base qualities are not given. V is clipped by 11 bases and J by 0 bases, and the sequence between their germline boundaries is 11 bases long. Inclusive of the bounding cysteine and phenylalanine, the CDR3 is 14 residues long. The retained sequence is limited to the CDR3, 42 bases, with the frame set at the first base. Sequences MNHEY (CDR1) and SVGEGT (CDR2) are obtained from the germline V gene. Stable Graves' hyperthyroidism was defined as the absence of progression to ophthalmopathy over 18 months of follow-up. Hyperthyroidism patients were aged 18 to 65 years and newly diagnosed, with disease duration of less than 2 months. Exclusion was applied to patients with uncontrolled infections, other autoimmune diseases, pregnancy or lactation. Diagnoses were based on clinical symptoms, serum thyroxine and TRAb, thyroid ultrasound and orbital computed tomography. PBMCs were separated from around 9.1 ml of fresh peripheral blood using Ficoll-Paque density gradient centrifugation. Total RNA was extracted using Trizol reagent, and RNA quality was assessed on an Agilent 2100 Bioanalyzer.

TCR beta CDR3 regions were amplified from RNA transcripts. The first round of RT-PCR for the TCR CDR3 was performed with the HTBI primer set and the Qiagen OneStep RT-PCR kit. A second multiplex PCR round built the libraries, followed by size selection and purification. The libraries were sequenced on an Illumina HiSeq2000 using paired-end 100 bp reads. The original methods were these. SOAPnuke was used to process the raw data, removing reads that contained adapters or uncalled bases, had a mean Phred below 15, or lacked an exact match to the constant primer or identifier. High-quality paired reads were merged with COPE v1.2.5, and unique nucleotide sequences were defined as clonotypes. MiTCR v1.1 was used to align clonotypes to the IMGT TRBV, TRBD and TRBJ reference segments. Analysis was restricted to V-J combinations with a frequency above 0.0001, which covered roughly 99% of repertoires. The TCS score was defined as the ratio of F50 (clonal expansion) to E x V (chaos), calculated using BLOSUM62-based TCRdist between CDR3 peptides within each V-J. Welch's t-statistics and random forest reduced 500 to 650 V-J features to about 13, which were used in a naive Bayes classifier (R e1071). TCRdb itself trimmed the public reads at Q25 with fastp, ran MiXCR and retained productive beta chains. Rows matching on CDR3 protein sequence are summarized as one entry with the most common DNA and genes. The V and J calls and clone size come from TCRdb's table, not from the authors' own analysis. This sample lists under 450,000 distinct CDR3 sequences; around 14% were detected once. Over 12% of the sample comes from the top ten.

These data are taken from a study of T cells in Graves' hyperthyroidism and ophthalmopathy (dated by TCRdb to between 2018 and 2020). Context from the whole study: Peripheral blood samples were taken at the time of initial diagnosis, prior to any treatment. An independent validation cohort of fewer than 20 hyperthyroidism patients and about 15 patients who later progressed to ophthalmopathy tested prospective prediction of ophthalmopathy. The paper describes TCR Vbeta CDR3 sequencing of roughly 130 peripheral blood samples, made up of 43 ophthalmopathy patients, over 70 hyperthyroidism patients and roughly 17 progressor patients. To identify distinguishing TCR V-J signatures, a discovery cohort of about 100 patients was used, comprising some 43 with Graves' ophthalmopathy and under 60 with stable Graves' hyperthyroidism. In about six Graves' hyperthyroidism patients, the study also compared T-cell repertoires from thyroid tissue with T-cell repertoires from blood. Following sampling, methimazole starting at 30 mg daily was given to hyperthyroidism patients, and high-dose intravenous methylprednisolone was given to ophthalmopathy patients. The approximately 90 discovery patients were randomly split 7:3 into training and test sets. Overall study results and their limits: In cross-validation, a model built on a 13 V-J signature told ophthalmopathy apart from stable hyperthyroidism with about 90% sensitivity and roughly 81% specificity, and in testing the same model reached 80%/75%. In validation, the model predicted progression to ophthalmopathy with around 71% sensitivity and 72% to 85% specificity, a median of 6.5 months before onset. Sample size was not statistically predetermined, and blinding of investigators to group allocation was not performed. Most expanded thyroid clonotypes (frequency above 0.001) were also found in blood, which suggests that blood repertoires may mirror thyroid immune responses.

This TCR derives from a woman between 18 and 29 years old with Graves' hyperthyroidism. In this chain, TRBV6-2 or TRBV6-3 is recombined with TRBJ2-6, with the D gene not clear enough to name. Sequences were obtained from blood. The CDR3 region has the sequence CASAEYSGANVLTF. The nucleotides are TGTGCCTCGGCCGAGTACTCTGGGGCCAACGTCCTGACTTTC.